This TCR beta chain was captured in a study of neurological immune-mediated disorders. Study-level background: Relapsing-remitting disease affected about 30, and secondary progressive 3, of around 34 multiple sclerosis patients.

On this clonotype: Its specificity is not known. A junction end diverges from the germline sequence, so it may reflect a read error.

The authors made cDNA by 5'RACE with 10-nucleotide random UMIs. Every sequencing run generated over 160 million TCR-beta sequences from 15-18 subjects. Each CDR3 protein is one row after TCRdb ran MiXCR on the 5' RACE reads. The data show more than 45,000 distinct CDR3 sequences, over 4% seen once. This CDR3 region has 13 residues. Germline loops: CDR1 MNHEY, CDR2 SMNVEV (reference sequence). Broader study findings: HTLV-1-associated myelopathy led in TCR clonal expansion, while multiple sclerosis ranked lowest, below healthy controls.

This TCR derives from a man between 50 and 59 years old with multiple sclerosis. The J gene is TRBJ1-5, the V gene TRBV27; unclear D gene. The sample consisted of PBMCs. CDR3 nucleotides: TGTGCCAGCAGTTTAAGGGATGGTCAGCCCCAGAATTTT. Its protein product is CASSLRDGQPQNF.